What follows is one TCR beta chain and its context. The unsorted PBMC sample used ten immunoSEQ deep assay plates. The method was immunoSEQ multiplex PCR; TCRdb's version includes in-frame clones alone and lacks a portion of them. Of hundreds of thousands of clones in the sample, just over 75% are singletons; the top ten hold around 12%. The record originates from a study of shared clonotypes between healthy human individuals. V trimming: 1 base; J trimming: 2 bases; junction bases outside the gene matches: 6. This CDR3 spans 16 amino acids. Germline assignment: CDR1 SGHNT and CDR2 YYREEE (reference sequence).

The clonotype originates from a middle-aged woman in good health. Some clones in this sample may be carry-over from other donors' samples. The specimen was PBMCs. This chain connects TRBV5-4 to TRBJ2-5; 9 bases fit TRBD2. The DNA for the CDR3 is TGTGCCAGCAGCTTGAAGCTAGCGGGACCTCAAGAGACCCAGTACTTC. Protein: CASSLKLAGPQETQYF.